One sample yielded the 5 T cell receptor beta chains listed below, sequenced in a study of cytomegalovirus exposure and HLA in healthy donors. In the PCR, 60 Vbeta and 13 Jbeta primers were used. Sequenced by immunoSEQ multiplex PCR; TCRdb stores in-frame clones only, minus some. In the table there are 120,000 to 150,000 clones, 75% of which are singletons. Sample: PBMCs. These receptors came from a man aged 40-49 years in good health and CMV-seronegative.

A single count supports this clone. The J gene is TRBJ1-1, the V gene TRBV18; no clear D. CDR1 is KGHSH, CDR2 LQKENI, per germline. The germline V and J ends were trimmed by 4 bases and 5 bases, with 20 bases remaining between them. This CDR3 comprises 16 residues. The CDR3 nucleotides are TGTGCCAGCTCACAGTTAGAACTCTTGGGCCGTACTGAAGCTTTCTTT. This codes for CASSQLELLGRTEAFF. Supplemented by reference TRBV18 and TRBJ1-1, the full variable domain reads NAGVMQNPRHLVRRRGQEARLRCSPMKGHSHVYWYRQLPEEGLKFMVYLQKENIIDESGMPKERFSAEFPKEGPSILRIQQVVRGDSAAYFCASSQLELLGRTEAFFGQGTRLTVV.

The J gene is TRBJ2-1, the V gene TRBV5-6; D may be TRBD1 (6 bases). V was shortened by 3 bases and J by 3 bases, with 16 bases between the two germline ends. Germline V gene sequence: CDR1 SGHDT, CDR2 YYEEEE. The CDR3 length is 16 residues. The CDR3 DNA reads TGTGCCAGCAGCTCGACATTCCGGGACATCTACAATGAGCAGTTCTTC. It encodes CASSSTFRDIYNEQFF.

For the CDR3, the DNA is TGTGCCAGCAGCCAAGATGGCACAGGGAACGCCTATGGCTACACCTTC. Translated, it gives CASSQDGTGNAYGYTF. The gene calls are TRBV4-2 and TRBJ1-2; D possibly corresponds to TRBD1 (6 bases). V lost 0 bases and J 4 bases, leaving 15 bases between the germline ends. From germline, CDR1 is LGHNA and CDR2 YNFKEQ. CDR3 size: 16 residues.

This sequence joins TRBV28 and TRBJ2-7; D possibly corresponds to TRBD1 (5 bases). The length of the CDR3 is 13 residues. V was pared by 6 bases and J by 2 bases, with 11 bases between. Germline-derived CDR1 and CDR2 are MDHEN and SYDVKM. The CDR3 sequence: CASSQGFAYEQYF. The CDR3 DNA reads TGTGCCAGCAGCCAGGGCTTCGCCTACGAGCAGTACTTC.

V gene TRBV19 combines with J gene TRBJ2-3; 12 positions match TRBD1. CDR3 size: 20 residues. The V and J ends lost 0 bases and 2 bases, in that order; junction bases with no gene match: 12. The germline V gene has CDR1 LNHDA and CDR2 SQIVND (reference sequence). The CDR3 DNA follows: TGTGCCAGTAGTATAGATCGGGGACAGGGGGCCATCATTGTCACAGATACGCAGTATTTT. It translates to CASSIDRGQGAIIVTDTQYF.